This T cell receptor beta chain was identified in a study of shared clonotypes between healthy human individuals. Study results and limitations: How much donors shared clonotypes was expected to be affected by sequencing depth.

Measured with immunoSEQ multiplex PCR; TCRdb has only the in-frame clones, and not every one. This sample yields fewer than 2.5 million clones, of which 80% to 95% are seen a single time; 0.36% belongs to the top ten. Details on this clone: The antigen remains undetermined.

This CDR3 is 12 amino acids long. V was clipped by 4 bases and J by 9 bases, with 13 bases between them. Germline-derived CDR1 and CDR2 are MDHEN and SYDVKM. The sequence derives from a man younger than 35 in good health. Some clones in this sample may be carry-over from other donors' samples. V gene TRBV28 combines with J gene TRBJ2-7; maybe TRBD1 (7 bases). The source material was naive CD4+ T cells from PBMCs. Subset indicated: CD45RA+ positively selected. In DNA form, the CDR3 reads TGTGCCAGCAGTTCTAGACAGGGAGGGCAGTACTTC. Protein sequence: CASSSRQGGQYF.